This T cell receptor (beta chain) derives from a study of sequential checkpoint blockade in melanoma. Treatment reported: randomized to nivolumab then ipilimumab (arm A) or the reverse (arm B). From thawed PBMCs, live CD3+CD8+ cells negative for CD19 and CD56 were sorted. Trimming left V 4 bases short and J 7 bases short, with 5 bases between. CDR3 length: 10 amino acids. The germline V gene has CDR1 SNHLY and CDR2 FYNNEI. This table comes from immunoSEQ multiplex PCR, and its TCRdb copy is limited to in-frame clones, with some not included. The repertoire holds 40,000 or so clones, approximately 85% seen once, with 4.5% to 7% in the top ten.

This material consisted of CD8+ T cells sorted from blood (inferred from file names), taken from a patient given nivolumab and ipilimumab in sequence. V and J are TRBV2 and TRBJ2-7; no clear D gene. This clonotype was obtained from a human donor with melanoma. Here the CDR3 reads CASSVDEQYF. CDR3 nucleotides: TGTGCCAGCAGTGTAGATGAGCAGTACTTC. The full variable domain, with the rest looked up from reference TRBV2 and TRBJ2-7, is EPEVTQTPSHQVTQMGQEVILRCVPISNHLYFYWYRQILGQKVEFLVSFYNNEISEKSEIFDDQFSVERPDGSNFTLKIRSTKLEDSAMYFCASSVDEQYFGPGTRLTVT.